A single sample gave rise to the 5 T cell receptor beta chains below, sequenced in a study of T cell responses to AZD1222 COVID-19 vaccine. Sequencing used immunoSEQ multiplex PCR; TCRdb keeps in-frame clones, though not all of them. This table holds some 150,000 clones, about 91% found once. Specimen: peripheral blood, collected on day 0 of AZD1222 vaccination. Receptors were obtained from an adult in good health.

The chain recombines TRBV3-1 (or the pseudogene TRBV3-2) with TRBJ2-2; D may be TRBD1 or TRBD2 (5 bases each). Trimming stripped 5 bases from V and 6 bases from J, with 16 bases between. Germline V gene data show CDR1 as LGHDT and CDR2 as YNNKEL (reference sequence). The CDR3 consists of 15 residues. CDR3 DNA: TGTGCCAGCAGCTTACGGGACCGCCCCTCCGGGGAGCTGTTTTTT. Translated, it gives CASSLRDRPSGELFF.

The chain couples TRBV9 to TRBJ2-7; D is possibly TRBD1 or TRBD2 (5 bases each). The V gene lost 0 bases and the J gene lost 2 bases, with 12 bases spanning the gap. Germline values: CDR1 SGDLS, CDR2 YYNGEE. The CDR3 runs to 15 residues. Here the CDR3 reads CASSVGGMNPYEQYF. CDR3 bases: TGTGCCAGCAGCGTAGGGGGGATGAATCCCTACGAGCAGTACTTC.

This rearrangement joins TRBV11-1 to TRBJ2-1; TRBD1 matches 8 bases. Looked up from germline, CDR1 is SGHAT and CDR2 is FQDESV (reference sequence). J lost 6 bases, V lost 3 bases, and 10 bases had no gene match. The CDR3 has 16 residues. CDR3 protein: CASSLNRGVAGNEQFF. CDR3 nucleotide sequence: TGTGCCAGCAGCTTGAACAGGGGGGTGGCGGGCAATGAGCAGTTCTTC.

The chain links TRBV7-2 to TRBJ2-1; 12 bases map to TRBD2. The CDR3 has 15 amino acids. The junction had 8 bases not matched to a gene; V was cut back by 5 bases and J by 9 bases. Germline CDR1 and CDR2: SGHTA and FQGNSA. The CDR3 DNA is TGTGCCAGCAGCCCTCCTAGCGGGGGGGGCAGTGAGCAGTTCTTC. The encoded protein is CASSPPSGGGSEQFF.

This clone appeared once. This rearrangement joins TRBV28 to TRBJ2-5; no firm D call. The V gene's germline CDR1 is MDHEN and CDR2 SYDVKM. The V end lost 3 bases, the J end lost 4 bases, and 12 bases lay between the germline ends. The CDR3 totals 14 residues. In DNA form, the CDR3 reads TGTGCCAGCAGTTTCAATCGGGTGTCAGAGACCCAGTACTTC. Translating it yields CASSFNRVSETQYF.